This T cell receptor (beta chain) was sequenced in a study of cytomegalovirus exposure and HLA in healthy donors. Study-wide results and caveats: In vitro data verified a few CMV-associated chains as specific for CMV antigens.

Profiling relied on immunoSEQ multiplex PCR, and the TCRdb table lists in-frame clones only, not all of them. The sample includes about 150,000 clones, less than 90% seen only once; the top ten take about a fifth. Worth noting for this clone: Antigen unknown.

The CDR3 sequence is 13 residues long. Germline V gene sequence: CDR1 LGHNA, CDR2 YSLEER. The V and J ends lost 1 base and 5 bases respectively, with 6 bases between them. Sequenced material: PBMCs. V and J are TRBV4-3 and TRBJ2-1, with a possible D match to TRBD2 (5 bases). The TCR comes from a man between 18 and 35 years old in good health and CMV-seropositive. For the CDR3, the DNA is TGCGCCAGCAGCCAAGTGGGAGACAATGAGCAGTTCTTC. Residues: CASSQVGDNEQFF.